Below, 9 T cell receptor beta chains from the same sample are listed, as sequenced in a study of blood T cell repertoires in COVID-19 (dated by TCRdb to the early 2020s). To prepare the library, the immunoSEQ multiplex PCR assay was applied. Here the immuneACCESS table is served through TCRdb, limited to in-frame sequences with V and J called. Missing clones are a known gap in these copies; in checked studies unresolved V genes cover under half, and the rest lacks a known reason. Here the sample has about 320,000 clones; about 87% occur a single time. The ten largest clones represent 1.5% to 2% of the sample. The sequenced material came from peripheral blood. Every receptor here comes from a woman aged 25 to 45 with COVID-19, enrolled during active disease.

The sample holds a few counts of this clone. The rearrangement uses TRBV4-3 and TRBJ1-4; 8 bases map to TRBD1. The germline V gene has CDR1 LGHNA and CDR2 YSLEER. The length of the CDR3 is 16 residues. J gave up 5 bases and V 0 bases, and 5 bases lay outside the gene matches. The CDR3 nucleotides read TGCGCCAGCAGCCAAGATTTGGACAGGGAGAATGAAAAACTGTTTTTT. As protein: CASSQDLDRENEKLFF.

This chain links TRBV7-8 with TRBJ1-1; D is unresolved. With 5 bases removed from V and 0 bases from J, the gap between germline ends came to 10 bases. The CDR3 has 14 residues. Germline loops: CDR1 SGHVS, CDR2 FQNEAQ. The CDR3 protein is CASSPRRVNTEAFF. DNA of the CDR3: TGTGCCAGCAGCCCTAGGCGGGTGAACACTGAAGCTTTCTTT.

This clone was seen only a few times. The V gene is TRBV6-2 or TRBV6-3, the J gene TRBJ2-5; TRBD1 is a possible D gene (5 bases). Germline V lookup: CDR1 MNHEY, CDR2 SVGEGT. V was trimmed by 4 bases and J by 7 bases, leaving 13 bases between them. The CDR3 sequence is 13 residues long. CDR3 in amino acids: CASSSRTFGTQYF. CDR3 nucleotides: TGTGCCAGCAGTTCCAGGACATTTGGGACCCAGTACTTC.

The V gene is TRBV19, the J gene TRBJ2-4; 11 positions match TRBD2. The CDR3 length is 19 residues. J was trimmed by 9 bases and V by 1 base; bases with no gene match: 17. In germline, CDR1 is LNHDA, CDR2 SQIVND (reference sequence). CDR3 sequence: CASSIVAGMISGGAAIQYF. For the CDR3, the DNA is TGTGCCAGTAGTATAGTAGCAGGGATGATTAGCGGGGGGGCTGCCATTCAGTACTTC.

The rearrangement links TRBV4-1 to TRBJ1-4; D may be TRBD1 (5 bases). Germline V gene data show CDR1 as MGHRA and CDR2 as YSYEKL. This CDR3 is built from 16 residues. V lost 6 bases and J lost 6, with 20 bases in between. CDR3 in DNA: TGCGCCAGCAGGCCCAAACCGGGACTCGGAGATGAAAAACTGTTTTTT. Translating gives CASRPKPGLGDEKLFF.

The chain couples TRBV6-4 to TRBJ1-6, with D maybe TRBD1 (6 bases). V was trimmed by 3 bases and J by 8 bases, leaving 14 bases between them. Per germline, CDR1 MRHNA and CDR2 SNTAGT. The CDR3 is made up of 15 amino acids. CDR3 in DNA: TGTGCCAGCAGTGAGTACGGGCCAGGGGATTCACCCCTCCACTTT. Its translation is CASSEYGPGDSPLHF.

This clone has just one count. The chain has TRBV7-8 and TRBJ1-2, with TRBD1 identical over 10 bases. Germline CDR1 is SGHVS and CDR2 is FQNEAQ. The V gene end was trimmed by 6 bases and the J gene end by 5 bases; junction bases not matched to a gene: 12. The CDR3 has 16 amino acids. The CDR3 here is CASSLRETGGFYGYTF. The CDR3 nucleotides read TGTGCCAGCAGTTTAAGGGAGACAGGGGGCTTTTATGGCTACACCTTC.

The CDR3 DNA is TGTGCCAGCAGTTGGGCGGGACAGGGGAGAAGCGAGCAGTACTTC. It is translated as CASSWAGQGRSEQYF. The chain has TRBV6-5 and TRBJ2-7; 10 bases map to TRBD1. V was pared by 4 bases and J by 6 bases, with 9 bases of the junction left unmatched. CDR3 length: 15 residues. The V gene's germline CDR1 is MNHEY and CDR2 SVGAGI.

This clone is a singleton in its sample. The V call is TRBV24-1, the J call TRBJ2-1, with D hard to call. V lost 4 bases and J 7 bases, leaving 13 bases between the germline ends. CDR1 and CDR2 from the germline V gene are KGHDR and SFDVKD. The CDR3 consists of 14 residues. The CDR3 here is CATSDPGSSNEQFF. The CDR3 region has the DNA TGTGCCACCAGTGACCCCGGGTCTTCAAATGAGCAGTTCTTC.